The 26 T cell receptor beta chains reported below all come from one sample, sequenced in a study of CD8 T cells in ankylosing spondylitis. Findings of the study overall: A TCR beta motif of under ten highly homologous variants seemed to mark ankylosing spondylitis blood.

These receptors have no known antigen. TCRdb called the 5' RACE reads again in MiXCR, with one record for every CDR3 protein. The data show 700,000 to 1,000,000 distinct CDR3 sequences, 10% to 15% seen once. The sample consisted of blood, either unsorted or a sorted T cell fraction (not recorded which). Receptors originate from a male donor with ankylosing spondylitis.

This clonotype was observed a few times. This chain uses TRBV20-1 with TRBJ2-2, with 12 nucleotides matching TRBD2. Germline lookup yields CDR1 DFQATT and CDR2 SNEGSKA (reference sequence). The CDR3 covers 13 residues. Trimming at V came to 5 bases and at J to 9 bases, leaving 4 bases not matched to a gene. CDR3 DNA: TGCAGTGCTCAGACTAGCGGGAGTAGGGAGCTGTTTTTT. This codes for CSAQTSGSRELFF.

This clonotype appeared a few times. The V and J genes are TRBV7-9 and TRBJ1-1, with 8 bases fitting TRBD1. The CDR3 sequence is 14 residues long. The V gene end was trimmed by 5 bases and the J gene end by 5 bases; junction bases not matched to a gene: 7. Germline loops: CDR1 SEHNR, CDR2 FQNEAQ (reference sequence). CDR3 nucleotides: TGTGCCAGCAGCGGAGGACAGGGTAAAACTGAAGCTTTCTTT. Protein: CASSGGQGKTEAFF.

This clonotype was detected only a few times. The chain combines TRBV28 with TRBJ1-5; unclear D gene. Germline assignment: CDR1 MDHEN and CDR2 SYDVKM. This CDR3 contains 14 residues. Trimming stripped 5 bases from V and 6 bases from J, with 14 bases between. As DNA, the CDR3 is TGTGCCAGCAGTGTCGCGGAACCTGGTCAGCCCCAGCATTTT. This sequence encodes CASSVAEPGQPQHF.

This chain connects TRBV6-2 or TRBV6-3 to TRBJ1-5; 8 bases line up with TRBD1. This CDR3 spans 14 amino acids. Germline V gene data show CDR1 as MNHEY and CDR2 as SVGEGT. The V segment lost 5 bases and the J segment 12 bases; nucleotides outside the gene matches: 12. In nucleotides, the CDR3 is TGTGCCAGCAGTCAAGACAGGGGCGCATTTCGCCAGCATTTT. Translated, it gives CASSQDRGAFRQHF.

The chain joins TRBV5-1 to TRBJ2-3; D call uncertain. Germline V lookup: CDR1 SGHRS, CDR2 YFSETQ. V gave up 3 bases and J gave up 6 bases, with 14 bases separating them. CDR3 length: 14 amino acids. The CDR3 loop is CASSSPGIRDTQYF. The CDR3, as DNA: TGCGCCAGCAGCTCCCCCGGAATTCGGGATACGCAGTATTTT.

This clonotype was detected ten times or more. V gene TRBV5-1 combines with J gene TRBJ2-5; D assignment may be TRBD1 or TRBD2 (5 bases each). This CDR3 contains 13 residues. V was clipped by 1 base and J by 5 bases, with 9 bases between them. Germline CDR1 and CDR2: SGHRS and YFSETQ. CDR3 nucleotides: TGCGCCAGCAGCTTGATTTGGGGGGAGACCCAGTACTTC. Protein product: CASSLIWGETQYF.

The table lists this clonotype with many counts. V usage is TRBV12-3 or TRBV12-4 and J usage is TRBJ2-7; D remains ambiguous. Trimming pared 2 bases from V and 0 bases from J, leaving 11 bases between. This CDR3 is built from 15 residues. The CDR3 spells CASSLRPVVSYEQYF. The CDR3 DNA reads TGTGCCAGCAGTTTAAGACCGGTCGTCTCCTACGAGCAGTACTTC.

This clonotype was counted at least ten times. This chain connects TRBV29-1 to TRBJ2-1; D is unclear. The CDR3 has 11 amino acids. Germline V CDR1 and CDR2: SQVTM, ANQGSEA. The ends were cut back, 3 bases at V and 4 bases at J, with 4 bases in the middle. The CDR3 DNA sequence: TGCAGCGTTGACGGATACAATGAGCAGTTCTTC. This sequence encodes CSVDGYNEQFF.

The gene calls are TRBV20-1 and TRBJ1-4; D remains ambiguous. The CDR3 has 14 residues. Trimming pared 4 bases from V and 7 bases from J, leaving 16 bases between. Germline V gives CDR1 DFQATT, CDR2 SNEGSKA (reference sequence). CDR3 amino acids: CSATLGNRGEKLFF. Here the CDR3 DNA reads TGCAGTGCTACCTTGGGTAACCGAGGTGAAAAACTGTTTTTT.

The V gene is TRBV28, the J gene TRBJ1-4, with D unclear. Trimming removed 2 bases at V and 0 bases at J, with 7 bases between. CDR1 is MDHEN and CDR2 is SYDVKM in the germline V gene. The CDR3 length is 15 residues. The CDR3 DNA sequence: TGTGCCAGCAGTTTACCCGAAGCAACTAATGAAAAACTGTTTTTT. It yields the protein CASSLPEATNEKLFF.

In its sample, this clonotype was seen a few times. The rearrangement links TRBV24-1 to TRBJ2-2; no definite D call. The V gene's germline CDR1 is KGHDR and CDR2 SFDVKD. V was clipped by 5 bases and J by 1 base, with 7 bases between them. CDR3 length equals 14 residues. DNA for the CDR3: TGTGCCACCAGTGCCTGGGGGAACACCGGGGAGCTGTTTTTT. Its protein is CATSAWGNTGELFF.

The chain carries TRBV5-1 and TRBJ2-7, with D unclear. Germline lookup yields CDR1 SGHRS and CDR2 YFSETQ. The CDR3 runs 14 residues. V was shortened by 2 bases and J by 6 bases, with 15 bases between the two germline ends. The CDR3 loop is CASSFWPESVEQYF. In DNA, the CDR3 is TGCGCCAGCAGCTTTTGGCCAGAATCTGTCGAGCAGTACTTC.

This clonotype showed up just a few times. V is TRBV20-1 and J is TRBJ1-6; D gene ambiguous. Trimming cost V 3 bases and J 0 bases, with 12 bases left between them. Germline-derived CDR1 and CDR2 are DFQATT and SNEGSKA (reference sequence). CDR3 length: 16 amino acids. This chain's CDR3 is CSARSGVLSYNSPLHF. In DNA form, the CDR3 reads TGCAGTGCTAGGTCGGGTGTACTCTCCTATAATTCACCCCTCCACTTT.

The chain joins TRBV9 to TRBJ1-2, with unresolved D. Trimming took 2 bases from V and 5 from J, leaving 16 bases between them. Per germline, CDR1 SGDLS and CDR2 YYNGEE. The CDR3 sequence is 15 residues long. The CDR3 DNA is TGTGCCAGCAGCGTCGGGTCAGCCGAAGGTTATGGCTACACCTTC. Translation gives CASSVGSAEGYGYTF.

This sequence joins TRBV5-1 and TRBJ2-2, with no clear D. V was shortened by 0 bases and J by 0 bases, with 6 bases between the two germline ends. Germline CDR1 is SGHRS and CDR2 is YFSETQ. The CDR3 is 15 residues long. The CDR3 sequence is CASSLGHANTGELFF. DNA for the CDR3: TGCGCCAGCAGCTTGGGACACGCGAACACCGGGGAGCTGTTTTTT.

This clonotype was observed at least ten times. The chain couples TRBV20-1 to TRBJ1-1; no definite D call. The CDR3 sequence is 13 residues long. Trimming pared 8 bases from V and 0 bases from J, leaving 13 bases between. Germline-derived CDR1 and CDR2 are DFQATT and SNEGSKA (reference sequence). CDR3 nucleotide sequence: TGCAGTCTACCGGAACAGCTGAACACTGAAGCTTTCTTT. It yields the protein CSLPEQLNTEAFF.

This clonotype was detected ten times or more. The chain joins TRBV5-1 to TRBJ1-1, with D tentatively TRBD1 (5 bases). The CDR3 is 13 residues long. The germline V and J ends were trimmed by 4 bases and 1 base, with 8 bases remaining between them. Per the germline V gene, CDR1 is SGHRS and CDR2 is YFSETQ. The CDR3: CASSIGQNTEAFF. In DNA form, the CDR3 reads TGCGCCAGCAGCATTGGACAGAACACTGAAGCTTTCTTT. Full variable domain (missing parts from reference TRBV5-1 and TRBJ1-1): KAGVTQTPRYLIKTRGQQVTLSCSPISGHRSVSWYQQTPGQGLQFLFEYFSETQRNKGNFPGRFSGRQFSNSRSEMNVSTLELGDSALYLCASSIGQNTEAFFGQGTRLTVV.

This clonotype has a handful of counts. The CDR3 DNA reads TGTGCCAGCAGCTTAGGTTTGGTTGGCAGGGACCTTGAGACCCAGTACTTC. This sequence encodes CASSLGLVGRDLETQYF. The chain is built from TRBV11-2 and TRBJ2-5; D tentatively reads TRBD1 or TRBD2 (5 bases each). V lost 1 base and J 5 bases, leaving 20 bases between the germline ends. Germline values: CDR1 SGHAT, CDR2 FQNNGV. CDR3 length: 17 amino acids.

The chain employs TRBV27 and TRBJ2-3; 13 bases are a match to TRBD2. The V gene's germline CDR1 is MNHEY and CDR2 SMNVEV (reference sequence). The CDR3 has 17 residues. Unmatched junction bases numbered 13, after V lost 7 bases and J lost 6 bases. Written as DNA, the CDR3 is TGTGCCAGCACCCCTGGATTAGGACTAGCGGGAGAGGATACGCAGTATTTT. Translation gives CASTPGLGLAGEDTQYF.

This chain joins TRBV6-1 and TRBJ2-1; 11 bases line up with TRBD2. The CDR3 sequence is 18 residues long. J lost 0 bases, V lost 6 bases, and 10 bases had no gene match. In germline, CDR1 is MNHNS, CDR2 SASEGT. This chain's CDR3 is CASRSSGGWGSSYNEQFF. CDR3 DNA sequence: TGTGCCAGCAGGTCTAGCGGGGGGTGGGGCAGCTCCTACAATGAGCAGTTCTTC.

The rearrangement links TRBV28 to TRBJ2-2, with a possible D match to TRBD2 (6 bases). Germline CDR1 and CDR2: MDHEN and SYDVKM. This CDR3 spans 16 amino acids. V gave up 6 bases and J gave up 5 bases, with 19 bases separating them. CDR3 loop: CASRTLGGPWTGELFF. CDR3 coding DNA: TGTGCCAGCAGGACCCTCGGGGGTCCGTGGACCGGGGAGCTGTTTTTT.

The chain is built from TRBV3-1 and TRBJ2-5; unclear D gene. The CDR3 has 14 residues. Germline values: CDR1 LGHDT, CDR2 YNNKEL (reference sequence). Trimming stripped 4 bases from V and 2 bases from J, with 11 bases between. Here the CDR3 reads CASSPSPAQETQYF. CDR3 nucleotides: TGTGCCAGCAGCCCATCCCCAGCGCAAGAGACCCAGTACTTC.

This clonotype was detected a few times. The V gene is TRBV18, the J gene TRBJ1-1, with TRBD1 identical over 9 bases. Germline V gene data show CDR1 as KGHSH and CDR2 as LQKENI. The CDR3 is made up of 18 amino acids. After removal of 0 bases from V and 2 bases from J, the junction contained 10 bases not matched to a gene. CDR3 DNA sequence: TGTGCCAGCTCACCACCGAATTCCAGGACAGGGGTCAACACTGAAGCTTTCTTT. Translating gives CASSPPNSRTGVNTEAFF.

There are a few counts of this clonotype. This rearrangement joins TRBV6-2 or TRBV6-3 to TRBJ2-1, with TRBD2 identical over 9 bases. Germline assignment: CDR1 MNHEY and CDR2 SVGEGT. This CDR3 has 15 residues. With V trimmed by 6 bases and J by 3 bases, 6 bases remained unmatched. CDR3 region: CASRNLAGLYNEQFF. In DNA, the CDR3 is TGTGCCAGCAGAAACCTAGCGGGGCTCTACAATGAGCAGTTCTTC.

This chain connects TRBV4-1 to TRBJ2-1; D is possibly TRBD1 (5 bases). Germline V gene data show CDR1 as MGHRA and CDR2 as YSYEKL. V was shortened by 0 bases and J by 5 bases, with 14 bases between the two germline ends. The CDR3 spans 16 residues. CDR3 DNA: TGCGCCAGCAGCCAAGATCGGCTAGGGGTCCACAATGAGCAGTTCTTC. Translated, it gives CASSQDRLGVHNEQFF.

CDR3 bases: TGCAGTGCCCCCACAGGGGGCTCGTACACTGAAGCTTTCTTT. It yields the protein CSAPTGGSYTEAFF. The V call is TRBV20-1, the J call TRBJ1-1; 9 bases align to TRBD1. V dropped 6 bases and J dropped 3; count of bases not matched to a gene: 8. The germline gives CDR1 DFQATT, CDR2 SNEGSKA (reference sequence). CDR3 length: 14 residues.